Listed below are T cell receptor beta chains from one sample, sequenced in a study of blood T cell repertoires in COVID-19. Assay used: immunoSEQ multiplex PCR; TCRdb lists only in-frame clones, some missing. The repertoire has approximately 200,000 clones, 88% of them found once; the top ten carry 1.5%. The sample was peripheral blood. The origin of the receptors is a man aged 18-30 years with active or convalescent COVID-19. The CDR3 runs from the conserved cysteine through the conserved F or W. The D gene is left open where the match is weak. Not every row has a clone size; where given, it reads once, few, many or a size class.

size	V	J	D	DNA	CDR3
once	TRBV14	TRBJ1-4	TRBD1	TGTGCCAGCAGTCAATGGACAGGGTACGAAAAACTGTTTTTT	CASSQWTGYEKLFF
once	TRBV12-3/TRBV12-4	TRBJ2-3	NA	TGTGCCAGCAGTTTTATTGATACGCAGTATTTT	CASSFIDTQYF
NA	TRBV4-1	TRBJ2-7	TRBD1	TGCGCCAGCAGCCAGGGACAGGGTAGCCCCTACGAGCAGTACTTC	CASSQGQGSPYEQYF
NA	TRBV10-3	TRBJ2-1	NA	TGTGCCATCAGAACCGGGACACCGTACAATGAGCAGTTCTTC	CAIRTGTPYNEQFF
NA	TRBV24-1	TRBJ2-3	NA	TGTGCCACCAGTGAACCAACTACAGGGTCTAGCACAGATACGCAGTATTTT	CATSEPTTGSSTDTQYF
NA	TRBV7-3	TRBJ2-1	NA	TGTGCCAGCAGCTTAACCCGGGACTCCACTGACAATGAGCAGTTCTTC	CASSLTRDSTDNEQFF
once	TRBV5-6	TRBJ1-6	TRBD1	TGTGCCAGCAGCTTGGGACAGGGGGGTAATTCACCCCTCCACTTT	CASSLGQGGNSPLHF
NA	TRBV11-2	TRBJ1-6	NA	TGTGCCAGCAGCCGAGGTTTCGGTTATAATTCACCCCTCCACTTT	CASSRGFGYNSPLHF
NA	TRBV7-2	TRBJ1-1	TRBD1	TGTGCCAGCAGCCGAACAGGGGAAACTGAAGCTTTCTTT	CASSRTGETEAFF
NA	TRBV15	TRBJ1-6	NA	TGTGCCACCAGCAGAGAAGCGGGACTTCCCCTCCACTTT	CATSREAGLPLHF
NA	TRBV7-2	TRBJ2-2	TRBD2	TGTGCCAGCAGCTTAGCTCCCGGGAGGTCCCCCGGGGAGCTGTTTTTT	CASSLAPGRSPGELFF
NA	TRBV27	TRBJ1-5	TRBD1	TGTGCCAGCAGTTTTCGACAATTGGACAGGGGGCATCAGCCCCAGCATTTT	CASSFRQLDRGHQPQHF
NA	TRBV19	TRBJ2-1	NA	TGTGCCAGTAGTATCGACCAAGGGGTTTTTTGGAATGAGCAGTTCTTC	CASSIDQGVFWNEQFF
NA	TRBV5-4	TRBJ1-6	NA	TGTGCCAGCAGGATAGGAGACTCACCCCTCCACTTT	CASRIGDSPLHF
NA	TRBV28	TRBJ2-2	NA	TGTGCCAGCAGTTTCCCAGGGACGAACACCGGGGAGCTGTTTTTT	CASSFPGTNTGELFF
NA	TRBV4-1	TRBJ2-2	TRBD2	TGCGCCAGCAGCCAAGATTACCTAGCGGGAGGGTCCACCGGGGAGCTGTTTTTT	CASSQDYLAGGSTGELFF
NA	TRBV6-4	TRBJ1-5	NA	TGTGCCAGCAGTGGCCAGGGATCCGGGCCCCAGCATTTT	CASSGQGSGPQHF